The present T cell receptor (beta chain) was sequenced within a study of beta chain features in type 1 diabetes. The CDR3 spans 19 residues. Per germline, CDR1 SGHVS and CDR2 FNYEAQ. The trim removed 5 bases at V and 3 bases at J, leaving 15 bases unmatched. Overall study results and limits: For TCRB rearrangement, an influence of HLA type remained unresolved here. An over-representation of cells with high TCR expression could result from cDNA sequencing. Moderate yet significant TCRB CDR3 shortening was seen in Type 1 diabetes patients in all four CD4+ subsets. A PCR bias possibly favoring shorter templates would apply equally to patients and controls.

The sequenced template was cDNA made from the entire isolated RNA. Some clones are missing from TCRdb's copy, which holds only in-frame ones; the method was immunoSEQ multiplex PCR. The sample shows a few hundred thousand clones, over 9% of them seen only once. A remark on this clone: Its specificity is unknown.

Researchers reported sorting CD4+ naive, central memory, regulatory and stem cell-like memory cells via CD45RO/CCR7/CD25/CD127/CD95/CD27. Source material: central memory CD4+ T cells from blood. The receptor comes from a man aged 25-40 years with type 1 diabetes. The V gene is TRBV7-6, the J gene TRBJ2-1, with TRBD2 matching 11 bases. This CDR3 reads CASSPGLQGLADRYNEQFF. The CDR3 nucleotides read TGTGCCAGCAGCCCGGGTTTACAGGGACTAGCGGACCGCTACAATGAGCAGTTCTTC.